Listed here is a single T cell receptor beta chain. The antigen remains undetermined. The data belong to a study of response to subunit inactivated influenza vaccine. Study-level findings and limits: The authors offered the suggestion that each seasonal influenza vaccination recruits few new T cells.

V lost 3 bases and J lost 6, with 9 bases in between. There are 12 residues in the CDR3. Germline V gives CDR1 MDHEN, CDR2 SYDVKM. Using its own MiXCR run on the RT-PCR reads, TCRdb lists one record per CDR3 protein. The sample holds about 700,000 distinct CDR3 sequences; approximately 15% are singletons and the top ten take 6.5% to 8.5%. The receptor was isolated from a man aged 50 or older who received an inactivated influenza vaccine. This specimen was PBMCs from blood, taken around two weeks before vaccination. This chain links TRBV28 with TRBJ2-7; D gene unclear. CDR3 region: CASSFPSPEQYF. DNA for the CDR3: TGTGCCAGCAGTTTCCCCTCCCCCGAGCAGTACTTC.